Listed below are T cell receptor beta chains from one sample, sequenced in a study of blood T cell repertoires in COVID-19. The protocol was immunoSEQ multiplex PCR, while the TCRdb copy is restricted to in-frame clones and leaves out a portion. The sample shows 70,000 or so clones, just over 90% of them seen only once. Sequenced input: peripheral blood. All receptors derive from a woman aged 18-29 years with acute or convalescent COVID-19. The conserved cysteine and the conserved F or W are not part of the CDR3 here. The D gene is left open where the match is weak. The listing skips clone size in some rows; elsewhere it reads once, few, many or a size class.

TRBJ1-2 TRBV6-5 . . ASSYEGDYGYT
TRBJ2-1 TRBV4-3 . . ASSQDGVDEQF
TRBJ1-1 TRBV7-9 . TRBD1 ASSPTGTAEAF
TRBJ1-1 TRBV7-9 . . ASSLGAGHTEAF
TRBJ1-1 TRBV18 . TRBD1 ASSAGTGTEAF
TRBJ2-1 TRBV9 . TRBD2 ASSVRIAGGEYNEQF
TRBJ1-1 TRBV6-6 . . ASSSEILRTEAF
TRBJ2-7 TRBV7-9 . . ASSGGTAYEQY
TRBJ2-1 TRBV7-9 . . ASSLGGDGNEQF
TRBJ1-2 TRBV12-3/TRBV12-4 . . ASSIGTSYGYT
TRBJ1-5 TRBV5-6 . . ASSLYGGVSNQPQH
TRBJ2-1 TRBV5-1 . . ASSLGQGNAEQF
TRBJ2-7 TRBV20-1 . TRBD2 SASKGLAGGYTYEQY
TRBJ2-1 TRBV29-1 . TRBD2 SVEGTSTYNEQF
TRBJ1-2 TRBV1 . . TSSQGDRDPNYGYT
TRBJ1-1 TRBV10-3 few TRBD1 ATLDRGNTEAF
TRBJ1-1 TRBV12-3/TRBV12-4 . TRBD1 ASSLGTGAEAF
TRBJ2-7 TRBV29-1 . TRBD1 SVAGTGDEQY
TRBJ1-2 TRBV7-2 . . ASSLAGSGGYT
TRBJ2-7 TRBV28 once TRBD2 ASTLGEGLEQY
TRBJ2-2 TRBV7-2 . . ASSVESANTGELF
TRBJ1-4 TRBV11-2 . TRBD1 ASTLWAGGRSNEKLF
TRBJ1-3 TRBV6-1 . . ASSELIQGSSGNTIY
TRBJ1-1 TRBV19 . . ASSIRIFGRVAEAF
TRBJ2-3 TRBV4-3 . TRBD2 ASSQDHGGSTPDTQY